A selection of T cell receptor beta chains follows, all from one sample in a study of breast tumors, draining lymph nodes, adjacent tissues. TCRdb re-analysed the multiplex PCR reads in MiXCR, keeping a single row per CDR3 protein. The data show tens of thousands of distinct CDR3 sequences, with less than 60% seen just once and approximately 18% held by the top ten. The specimen was breast tumor tissue. These receptors originate from a female donor with breast cancer. Some clones in this sample may be carry-over from other donors' samples. The CDR3 runs from the conserved cysteine through the conserved F or W. A D gene is named only where the DNA matches it firmly. The listing skips clone size in some rows; elsewhere it reads once, few, many or a size class.

cdr3_nt,cdr3_aa,d_call,clone_size,j_call,v_call
TGTGCCAGCAGTTCCCCGGGACTAGTTTCCAACGAGCAGTACTTC,CASSSPGLVSNEQYF,TRBD2,many,TRBJ2-7,TRBV27
TGTGCCAGCAGCCCCGTTCCCGGGACTAGCGTCATAGATACGCAGTATTTT,CASSPVPGTSVIDTQYF,TRBD2,many,TRBJ2-3,TRBV7-9
TGTGCCATCAGACCCCAGACAGGGGGCATGGGTGGCTACACCTTC,CAIRPQTGGMGGYTF,TRBD1,-,TRBJ1-2,TRBV10-3
TGTGCCAGCAGCCCGACCCTAGGGGGCCAAGAGACCCAGTACTTC,CASSPTLGGQETQYF,-,-,TRBJ2-5,TRBV5-4
TGCAGTGTCCTACTAGCGGGGGCCTACGAGCAGTACTTC,CSVLLAGAYEQYF,TRBD2,few,TRBJ2-7,TRBV20-1
TGTGCCTGGAGTGTACAGTGGGGAACGCAGTACTTC,CAWSVQWGTQYF,-,-,TRBJ2-7,TRBV30
TGTGCCAGCAGTGGTGGACAGCCGGGACAGGGTGGCTACGAGCAGTACTTC,CASSGGQPGQGGYEQYF,TRBD1,-,TRBJ2-7,TRBV2
TGCGCCAGCAGCTTGGCTAGCCCAGGTCAAGAGACCCAGTACTTC,CASSLASPGQETQYF,-,many,TRBJ2-5,TRBV5-1
TGTGCCAGCAGTCGTGGACCCTCTGGAAACACCATATATTTT,CASSRGPSGNTIYF,-,-,TRBJ1-3,TRBV12-3/TRBV12-4
TGTGCCAGCAGTGGGGGCGCAGTGGCGAACACCGGGGAGCTGTTTTTT,CASSGGAVANTGELFF,-,few,TRBJ2-2,TRBV2
TGTGCCAGCAGCGTCTTCGGACAGGGGCCGAACTATGGCTACACCTTC,CASSVFGQGPNYGYTF,TRBD1,-,TRBJ1-2,TRBV7-2
TGTGCCACCAGCATCCCAACTAGCGGGACTGAGACCCAGTACTTC,CATSIPTSGTETQYF,TRBD2,-,TRBJ2-5,TRBV15
TGTGCCAGCAGCCAGACAGGTTCTGGCGAGCAGTACTTC,CASSQTGSGEQYF,-,many,TRBJ2-7,TRBV7-6
TGTGCCAGCAGCTCTACCCAGACTAGCGGTCAAGAGACCCAGTACTTC,CASSSTQTSGQETQYF,TRBD2,-,TRBJ2-5,TRBV7-2
TGTGCCAGCAGTGAATTCGGAAACGGTCCGGAGCAGTTCTTC,CASSEFGNGPEQFF,-,-,TRBJ2-1,TRBV25-1
TGTGCCAGCAGTGGAAGGGGATCGGGTTCACCCCTCCACTTT,CASSGRGSGSPLHF,-,-,TRBJ1-6,TRBV2
TGTGCCAGCAGCCGGGCTCTAGCGGGAGGTTACGAGCAGTACTTC,CASSRALAGGYEQYF,TRBD2,-,TRBJ2-7,TRBV4-2
TGTGCCAGCTCTAAAGGGATAGACACAGATACGCAGTATTTT,CASSKGIDTDTQYF,-,many,TRBJ2-3,TRBV18
TGTGCCAGCAGAATACCCGGGAAGTCCTATGGCTACACCTTC,CASRIPGKSYGYTF,-,-,TRBJ1-2,TRBV7-8
TGTGCCAGCAGTTCCTCCGGGACAGGGAATGAAAAACTGTTTTTT,CASSSSGTGNEKLFF,TRBD1,-,TRBJ1-4,TRBV5-5
TGTGCCACCAGTGATTGGGGGAGCGATGAGCAGTTCTTC,CATSDWGSDEQFF,-,-,TRBJ2-1,TRBV24-1
TGCGCCAGCAGCTTCAGTAGCGGGAGGGTCCCCTCCTACGAGCAGTACTTC,CASSFSSGRVPSYEQYF,TRBD2,many,TRBJ2-7,TRBV5-1
TGTGCCAGCAGTTTATTAGCGGGAGGAAGCACAGATACGCAGTATTTT,CASSLLAGGSTDTQYF,TRBD2,-,TRBJ2-3,TRBV11-1
TGTGCCAGCAGCGTAGAAACCCCCGGACTAGCCGGGGACAATGAGCAGTTCTTC,CASSVETPGLAGDNEQFF,TRBD2,many,TRBJ2-1,TRBV9
TGTGCCTGGAGTGCGCTCCGGGGTGAGTCACCCCTCCACTTT,CAWSALRGESPLHF,-,many,TRBJ1-6,TRBV30
TGCAGCGTTGAAGGGACAGGGGAGAGCTATGGCTACACCTTC,CSVEGTGESYGYTF,TRBD1,medium-sized,TRBJ1-2,TRBV29-1
TGTGCCAGCAGCCAAGATCCCGCAGTGAAGACCCAGTACTTC,CASSQDPAVKTQYF,-,-,TRBJ2-5,TRBV4-2